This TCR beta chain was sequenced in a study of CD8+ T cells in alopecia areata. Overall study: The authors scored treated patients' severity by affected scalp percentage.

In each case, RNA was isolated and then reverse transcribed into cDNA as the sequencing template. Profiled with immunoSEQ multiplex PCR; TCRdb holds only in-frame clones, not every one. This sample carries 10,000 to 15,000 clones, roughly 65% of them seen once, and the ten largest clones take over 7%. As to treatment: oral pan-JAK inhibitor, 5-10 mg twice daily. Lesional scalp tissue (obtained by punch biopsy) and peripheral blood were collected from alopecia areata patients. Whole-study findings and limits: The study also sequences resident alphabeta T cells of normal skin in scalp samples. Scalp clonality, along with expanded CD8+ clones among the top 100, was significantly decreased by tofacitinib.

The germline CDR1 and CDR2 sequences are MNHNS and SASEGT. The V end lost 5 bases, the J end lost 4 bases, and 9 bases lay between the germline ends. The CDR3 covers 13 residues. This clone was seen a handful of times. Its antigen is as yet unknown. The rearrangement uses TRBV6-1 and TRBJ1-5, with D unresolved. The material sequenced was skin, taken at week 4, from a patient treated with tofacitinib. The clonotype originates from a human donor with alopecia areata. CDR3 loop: CASSLQQNQPQHF. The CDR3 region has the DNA TGTGCCAGCAGTTTACAGCAGAATCAGCCCCAGCATTTT.